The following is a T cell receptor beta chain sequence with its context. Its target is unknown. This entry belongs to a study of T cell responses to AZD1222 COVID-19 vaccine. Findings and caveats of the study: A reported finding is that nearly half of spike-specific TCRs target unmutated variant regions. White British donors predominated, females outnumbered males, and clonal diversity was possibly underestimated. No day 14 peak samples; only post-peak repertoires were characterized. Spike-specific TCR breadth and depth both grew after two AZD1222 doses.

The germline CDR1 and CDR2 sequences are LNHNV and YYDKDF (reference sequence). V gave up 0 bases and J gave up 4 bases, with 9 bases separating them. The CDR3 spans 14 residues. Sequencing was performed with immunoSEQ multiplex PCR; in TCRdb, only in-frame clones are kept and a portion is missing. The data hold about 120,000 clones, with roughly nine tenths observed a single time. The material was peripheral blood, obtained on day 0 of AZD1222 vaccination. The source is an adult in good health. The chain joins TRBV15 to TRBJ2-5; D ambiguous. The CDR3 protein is CATSRDNRRETQYF. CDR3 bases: TGTGCCACCAGCAGAGATAACAGACGAGAGACCCAGTACTTC.